The rows below give T cell receptor beta chains drawn from one sample of a study of CD8 T cells in Susac syndrome. TCRdb recomputed calls from the immunoSEQ multiplex PCR reads with MiXCR, one row per CDR3 protein. The table has 150,000 to 200,000 distinct CDR3 sequences, roughly 94% seen once. Material for sequencing was CD4+ T cells from PBMCs. These receptors were collected from a human donor with multiple sclerosis. The CDR3 runs from the conserved cysteine through the conserved F or W. A D gene is named only where the DNA matches it firmly.

J gene,V gene,D gene,CDR3 protein,CDR3 DNA
TRBJ1-5,TRBV30,NA,CAWSVGFNQPQHF,TGTGCCTGGAGTGTGGGCTTTAATCAGCCCCAGCATTTT
TRBJ1-2,TRBV7-9,NA,CASSSGDRGYTF,TGTGCCAGCAGCTCAGGAGATCGTGGCTACACCTTC
TRBJ2-3,TRBV19,NA,CASTLGGTRTDTQYF,TGTGCCAGTACCTTAGGGGGGACCCGCACAGATACGCAGTATTTT
TRBJ2-3,TRBV25-1,NA,CASSETTGSDTQYF,TGTGCCAGCAGTGAAACAACAGGTTCAGATACGCAGTATTTT
TRBJ1-1,TRBV5-1,NA,CASSLEDSYTEAFF,TGCGCCAGCAGCTTGGAGGACAGTTACACTGAAGCTTTCTTT
TRBJ1-2,TRBV20-1,NA,CSAREPGTGYGYTF,TGCAGTGCTAGAGAGCCCGGGACCGGCTATGGCTACACCTTC
TRBJ2-2,TRBV6-5,NA,CASSLGASNTGELFF,TGTGCCAGCAGTCTCGGGGCCTCGAACACCGGGGAGCTGTTTTTT
TRBJ2-5,TRBV9,NA,CASSVRAQETQYF,TGTGCCAGCAGCGTCCGGGCTCAAGAGACCCAGTACTTC
TRBJ1-2,TRBV6-2/TRBV6-3,TRBD1,CASSSQGRGYGYTF,TGTGCCAGCAGTTCACAGGGGCGCGGCTATGGCTACACCTTC
TRBJ2-5,TRBV28,TRBD2,CASSLSQAGVGETQYF,TGTGCCAGCAGTCTGAGTCAAGCGGGAGTAGGAGAGACCCAGTACTTC
TRBJ1-1,TRBV5-4,NA,CASSLWGRNTEAFF,TGTGCCAGCAGCTTGTGGGGCAGGAACACTGAAGCTTTCTTT
TRBJ2-5,TRBV27,NA,CASSLQARRQETQYF,TGTGCCAGCAGTTTACAGGCTAGAAGGCAAGAGACCCAGTACTTC
TRBJ2-7,TRBV30,NA,CAWSASAEGGEQYF,TGTGCCTGGAGCGCAAGTGCGGAAGGGGGCGAGCAGTACTTC
TRBJ2-5,TRBV5-6,NA,CASSFGPTGETQYF,TGTGCCAGCAGCTTCGGGCCAACAGGAGAGACCCAGTACTTC
TRBJ2-7,TRBV27,TRBD2,CASRWELAGPYEQYF,TGTGCCAGCAGGTGGGAACTAGCGGGACCCTACGAGCAGTACTTC